Shown below are 32 T cell receptor beta chains from a single sample sequenced in a study of cytomegalovirus exposure and HLA in healthy donors. Both 60 Vbeta primers and 13 Jbeta primers went into the PCR. This table comes from immunoSEQ multiplex PCR, and its TCRdb copy is limited to in-frame clones, with some not included. The table has 220,000 or so clones, approximately 80% seen once. Material: PBMCs. These receptors were obtained from a man aged 50-60 years in good health and CMV-seronegative.

This rearrangement joins TRBV4-1 to TRBJ2-1; no clear D. Germline-derived CDR1 and CDR2 are MGHRA and YSYEKL. The CDR3 contains 13 residues. Trimming left V 4 bases short and J 7 bases short, with 11 bases between. CDR3 residues: CASSRLYNNEQFF. CDR3 nucleotide sequence: TGCGCCAGCAGCCGACTTTACAATAATGAGCAGTTCTTC.

The sample holds many counts of this clone. The chain has TRBV1 and TRBJ2-2; the table's D call, TRBD1, has no DNA check behind it. TRBV1 is a pseudogene locus. The CDR3 spans 18 residues. The CDR3 is CTSSQETKQGANTGELFF. CDR3 nucleotides: TGCACCAGCAGCCAAGAAACCAAACAGGGGGCGAACACCGGGGAGCTGTTTTTT.

The genes are TRBV30 and TRBJ1-5; 11 positions agree with TRBD1. Losses at the gene ends were 4 bases for V and 6 bases for J; bases not matched to a gene: 8. Germline V gives CDR1 GTSNPN, CDR2 SVGIG (reference sequence). The CDR3 runs 15 residues. CDR3 DNA: TGTGCCTGGACAAGGACAGGGGGCAAAACTCAGCCCCAGCATTTT. The encoded protein is CAWTRTGGKTQPQHF.

Comment on this clone: At one boundary the junction diverges from the germline segment, which might be a read error. The chain is built from TRBV30 and TRBJ1-5; unclear D gene. This CDR3 is 14 amino acids long. Germline V gives CDR1 GTSNPN, CDR2 SVGIG (reference sequence). The CDR3 nucleotides read TGTGCCCGGAGTGTAACCGGTCGCGGGCAGCCCCAGCATTTT. Protein product: CARSVTGRGQPQHF.

This clone was detected once. The chain has TRBV5-1 and TRBJ2-3; 8 nucleotides line up with TRBD2. CDR1 and CDR2 (germline): SGHRS, YFSETQ. This CDR3 contains 19 residues. V was pared by 0 bases and J by 1 base, with 13 bases of the junction left unmatched. The CDR3 bases are TGCGCCAGCAGCTTGGGGCTTAGCGGGATTGGCGCAGGCACAGATACGCAGTATTTT. Its translation: CASSLGLSGIGAGTDTQYF.

The chain is built from TRBV6-5 and TRBJ2-1; 8 bases match TRBD2. V shed 0 bases and J 4 bases; nucleotides not matched to a gene: 5. This CDR3 region has 16 residues. Germline values: CDR1 MNHEY, CDR2 SVGAGI. The CDR3 region is CASSYSGSGRYNEQFF. For the CDR3, the DNA is TGTGCCAGCAGTTACTCAGGGAGCGGGAGATACAATGAGCAGTTCTTC.

The rearrangement joins TRBV27 to TRBJ2-7, with 7 bases that match TRBD2. Germline loops: CDR1 MNHEY, CDR2 SMNVEV (reference sequence). The CDR3 consists of 14 residues. Trimming took 4 bases from V and 3 from J; bases not matched to a gene: 6. In DNA form, the CDR3 reads TGTGCCAGCAGTTCCAGGGTAGCGGGCTACGAGCAGTACTTC. Translated, it gives CASSSRVAGYEQYF.

V and J are TRBV6-5 and TRBJ1-2; TRBD1 is a possible D gene (6 bases). The length of the CDR3 is 15 residues. The V end was cut by 2 bases, the J end by 2 bases, with 12 bases between. From germline, CDR1 is MNHEY and CDR2 SVGAGI. CDR3 sequence: CASSYNGQTNYGYTF. CDR3 nucleotide sequence: TGTGCCAGCAGTTACAATGGACAGACAAACTATGGCTACACCTTC.

The J gene is TRBJ1-6, the V gene TRBV6-6; D perhaps matches TRBD1 (5 bases). Trimming removed 7 bases at V and 7 bases at J, with 11 bases between. The CDR3 contains 13 residues. The germline CDR1 and CDR2 sequences are MNHNY and SVGAGI (reference sequence). The DNA of the CDR3 is TGTGCCAGCACCACGGCAGGGAATTCACCCCTCCACTTT. Its protein is CASTTAGNSPLHF.

In its sample, this clone was seen a few times. This chain connects TRBV27 to TRBJ2-7, with 7 bases aligning to TRBD2. Germline CDR1 MNHEY, CDR2 SMNVEV (reference sequence). The CDR3 is 13 residues long. Trimming at V came to 5 bases and at J to 2 bases, leaving 3 bases not matched to a gene. The DNA of the CDR3 is TGTGCCAGCAGTGCGGGGGTGGCCTACGAGCAGTACTTC. Encoded protein: CASSAGVAYEQYF.

This chain links TRBV10-3 with TRBJ2-1; D might be TRBD2 (6 bases). Germline values: CDR1 ENHRY, CDR2 SYGVKD. Deletions cut 6 bases from V and 8 bases from J, with 11 bases between. The CDR3 totals 12 residues. The CDR3 nucleotides read TGTGCCATCAGCGGGAGTGGGTATGAGCAGTTCTTC. As protein: CAISGSGYEQFF.

The chain recombines TRBV9 with TRBJ2-3, with TRBD1 as a possible D gene (5 bases). With 4 bases removed from V and 2 bases from J, the gap between germline ends came to 17 bases. This CDR3 has 16 residues. CDR1 is SGDLS, CDR2 YYNGEE, per germline. The DNA of the CDR3 is TGTGCCAGCAGCCCAAACCCAGGGCCGACCACAGATACGCAGTATTTT. Its translation: CASSPNPGPTTDTQYF.

This clone was recorded a few times. This chain links TRBV19 with TRBJ2-7; 10 bases align to TRBD1. Germline CDR1 and CDR2: LNHDA and SQIVND (reference sequence). CDR3 length equals 15 residues. J was trimmed by 6 bases and V by 4 bases; bases with no gene match: 9. The CDR3 DNA reads as TGTGCCAGTAGTAGGTCCGGGACAGGGGTCCGCGAGCAGTACTTC. Translating it yields CASSRSGTGVREQYF. The full variable domain, with the rest looked up from reference TRBV19 and TRBJ2-7, is DGGITQSPKYLFRKEGQNVTLSCEQNLNHDAMYWYRQDPGQGLRLIYYSQIVNDFQKGDIAEGYSVSREKKESFPLTVTSAQKNPTAFYLCASSRSGTGVREQYFGPGTRLTVT.

The rearrangement joins TRBV7-9 to TRBJ1-1; TRBD1 matches 7 bases. V shed 5 bases, J shed 11 bases, and the junction held 8 bases outside the gene matches. The CDR3 totals 12 residues. Germline assignment: CDR1 SEHNR and CDR2 FQNEAQ (reference sequence). The CDR3 is CASSRTGDVAFF. The CDR3 nucleotides read TGTGCCAGCAGCCGAACAGGGGATGTGGCTTTCTTT.

The chain recombines TRBV27 with TRBJ2-1; the match to TRBD2 covers 7 bases. This CDR3 comprises 15 residues. Germline V gives CDR1 MNHEY, CDR2 SMNVEV (reference sequence). V gave up 4 bases and J gave up 8 bases; unmatched junction bases: 11. The CDR3 bases are TGTGCCAGCAGTTCGCCTGGCGGGAGTAGAGATGAGCAGTTCTTC. It translates to CASSSPGGSRDEQFF.

This chain links TRBV11-2 with TRBJ1-5, with unresolved D. The germline gives CDR1 SGHAT, CDR2 FQNNGV. V was trimmed by 0 bases and J by 6 bases, leaving 3 bases between them. This CDR3 region has 12 residues. CDR3 sequence (DNA): TGTGCCAGCAGCTTAGACGTTCAGCCCCAGCATTTT. Its protein is CASSLDVQPQHF.

This chain joins TRBV2 and TRBJ2-5, with a weak D call TRBD1 (6 bases). The CDR3 totals 13 residues. Germline CDR1 SNHLY, CDR2 FYNNEI. Deletions cut 5 bases from V and 2 bases from J, with 9 bases between. This chain's CDR3 is CASSNRVQETQYF. In DNA form, the CDR3 reads TGTGCCAGCAGTAACAGGGTACAAGAGACCCAGTACTTC. Complete variable domain (other parts from reference TRBV2 and TRBJ2-5): EPEVTQTPSHQVTQMGQEVILRCVPISNHLYFYWYRQILGQKVEFLVSFYNNEISEKSEIFDDQFSVERPDGSNFTLKIRSTKLEDSAMYFCASSNRVQETQYFGPGTRLLVL.

V is TRBV21-1 and J is TRBJ1-5; the D call of TRBD1 is as the table states it, not checked on the DNA. TRBV21-1 constitutes a pseudogene. This CDR3 region has 17 residues. For the CDR3, the DNA is TGTGCCAGCAGCAAAGTTGGGGGCCGTTATAGCAATCAGCCCCAGCATTTT. It yields the protein CASSKVGGRYSNQPQHF.

This clone was picked up a small number of times. The V call is TRBV6-1, the J call TRBJ2-1; 7 bases are a match to TRBD2. The germline V gene has CDR1 MNHNS and CDR2 SASEGT. J was trimmed by 1 base and V by 5 bases; bases with no gene match: 2. The CDR3 has 14 amino acids. The DNA for the CDR3 is TGTGCCAGCAGTAGGCGGGAGTCCTACAATGAGCAGTTCTTC. Translating it yields CASSRRESYNEQFF.

J is TRBJ2-7 and V is TRBV5-1; 9 bases match TRBD1. The CDR3 runs to 18 residues. V shed 5 bases, J shed 5 bases, and the junction held 20 bases outside the gene matches. Per the germline V gene, CDR1 is SGHRS and CDR2 is YFSETQ. DNA for the CDR3: TGCGCCAGCAGGACGCTGACATCCGCCCGGGACAGGGCCGACGAGCAGTACTTC. Amino acid sequence: CASRTLTSARDRADEQYF.

The chain has TRBV10-1 and TRBJ2-1; 7 positions match TRBD2. CDR3 length: 14 residues. Germline V gives CDR1 WNHNN, CDR2 SYGVQD (reference sequence). After removal of 4 bases from V and 7 bases from J, the junction contained 7 bases not matched to a gene. CDR3 sequence: CASSGTSARNEQFF. The CDR3 DNA reads as TGCGCCAGCAGTGGGACTAGTGCGAGGAATGAGCAGTTCTTC.

The rearrangement links TRBV5-1 to TRBJ1-2; no definite D call. The CDR3 extends over 12 amino acids. Trimming cost V 1 base and J 6 bases, with 7 bases left between them. The germline V gene encodes CDR1 SGHRS and CDR2 YFSETQ. In nucleotides, the CDR3 is TGCGCCAGCAGCTTGAACGGGGATGGCTACACCTTC. Amino acid sequence: CASSLNGDGYTF.

The count of this clone is one. An end of the junction does not agree with germline; a read error may underlie this. The chain links TRBV10-1 to TRBJ2-7; 9 positions match TRBD2. Germline-derived CDR1 and CDR2 are WNHNN and SYGVQD (reference sequence). This CDR3 region has 16 residues. The CDR3 loop is CASSDSGLANRYEQYF. The CDR3 coding sequence is TGCGCCAGCAGTGACTCCGGACTAGCGAACCGCTACGAGCAATACTTC.

This chain joins TRBV7-3 and TRBJ2-7, with D perhaps TRBD2 (6 bases). Germline CDR1 reads SGHTA; CDR2 reads FQGTGA. The V and J ends lost 6 bases and 1 base respectively, with 10 bases between them. CDR3 length equals 13 residues. For the CDR3, the DNA is TGTGCCAGCAGGGGAGGCGAGTCCTACGAGCAGTACTTC. Its translation is CASRGGESYEQYF.

This clone was seen only once. As DNA, the CDR3 is TGTGCCAGCAGGCTACCCCCCAACTATGGCTACACCTTC. Translated, it gives CASRLPPNYGYTF. This chain connects TRBV28 to TRBJ1-2; no reliable D call. The germline V gene has CDR1 MDHEN and CDR2 SYDVKM. The CDR3 has 13 amino acids. The V and J ends lost 6 bases and 2 bases respectively, with 10 bases between them.

This chain links TRBV5-1 with TRBJ2-5; 9 nucleotides align to TRBD1. With 0 bases clipped from V and 5 bases from J, the junction kept 8 bases outside the gene matches. Germline CDR1 SGHRS, CDR2 YFSETQ. CDR3 size: 16 residues. The CDR3 nucleotides read TGCGCCAGCAGCTTGGAGGGGACAGGGTATATGGAGACCCAGTACTTC. This encodes CASSLEGTGYMETQYF.

The chain employs TRBV7-2 and TRBJ2-1; D may be TRBD1 (5 bases). The V end lost 8 bases, the J end lost 5 bases, and 13 bases lay between the germline ends. Germline loops: CDR1 SGHTA, CDR2 FQGNSA. This CDR3 is built from 13 residues. This CDR3 reads CASSPTVNNEQFF. The CDR3 bases are TGTGCCAGCTCACCGACAGTGAACAATGAGCAGTTCTTC.

The genes are TRBV9 and TRBJ2-2, with TRBD2 matching 7 bases. The CDR3 consists of 15 residues. The V gene end was trimmed by 4 bases and the J gene end by 7 bases; junction bases not matched to a gene: 10. CDR1 and CDR2 from the germline V gene are SGDLS and YYNGEE. The CDR3 sequence: CASSPIPAGVGELFF. For the CDR3, the DNA is TGTGCCAGCAGCCCCATACCGGCGGGGGTCGGGGAGCTGTTTTTT.

J is TRBJ1-2 and V is TRBV29-1; D might be TRBD1 (5 bases). V was trimmed by 4 bases and J by 0 bases, leaving 12 bases between them. This CDR3 is 14 amino acids long. CDR1 and CDR2 from the germline V gene are SQVTM and ANQGSEA. The chain's CDR3 is CSVVRGGANYGYTF. CDR3 coding DNA: TGCAGCGTTGTTCGGGGAGGGGCTAACTATGGCTACACCTTC.

This clone was seen once. The rearrangement uses TRBV6-1 and TRBJ2-7; 7 nucleotides line up with TRBD1. The CDR3 covers 16 residues. The J segment lost 0 bases and the V segment lost 4 bases, leaving 9 bases of the junction unmatched. Germline-derived CDR1 and CDR2 are MNHNS and SASEGT. The CDR3 DNA sequence: TGTGCCAGCAGTGCTTGGGGACAGAGGAGCTCCTACGAGCAGTACTTC. It translates to CASSAWGQRSSYEQYF.

This clone showed up just a few times. The gene calls are TRBV18 and TRBJ2-5; TRBD1 aligns across 7 bases. From germline, CDR1 is KGHSH and CDR2 LQKENI. Trimming cost V 5 bases and J 5 bases; bases outside gene matches: 2. This CDR3 is built from 12 residues. The chain's CDR3 is CASSSRGETQYF. DNA for the CDR3: TGTGCCAGCTCAAGCAGGGGGGAGACCCAGTACTTC.

The V and J genes are TRBV7-6 and TRBJ2-6; D not certain. Per germline, CDR1 SGHVS and CDR2 FNYEAQ. The CDR3 is made up of 16 amino acids. V lost 1 base and J 0 bases, leaving 7 bases between the germline ends. The CDR3 DNA sequence: TGTGCCAGCAGCTTAGTTTACGGCTCTGGGGCCAACGTCCTGACTTTC. As protein: CASSLVYGSGANVLTF.